The 32 T cell receptor beta chains below all came from one sample that was sequenced in a study of cytomegalovirus exposure and HLA in healthy donors. PCR used 60 Vbeta primers and 13 Jbeta primers. Assay used: immunoSEQ multiplex PCR; TCRdb lists only in-frame clones, some missing. The profile covers tens of thousands of clones, with about nine tenths appearing a single time and around 8% taken by the ten largest. Sequences were obtained from PBMCs. The source is a woman aged 40 to 50 in good health and CMV-seropositive.

This chain uses TRBV28 with TRBJ2-7; D not resolved. V gave up 5 bases and J gave up 0 bases, with 11 bases separating them. CDR1 is MDHEN and CDR2 is SYDVKM in the germline V gene. The CDR3 loop spans 14 amino acids. CDR3 in DNA: TGTGCCAGCAGTGAGCAGGCCTACTCCTACGAGCAGTACTTC. Translated, it gives CASSEQAYSYEQYF.

The V and J genes are TRBV5-1 and TRBJ2-1, with D perhaps TRBD2 (6 bases). The germline V gene has CDR1 SGHRS and CDR2 YFSETQ. CDR3 length: 15 amino acids. Trimming cost V 4 bases and J 0 bases, with 11 bases left between them. CDR3 nucleotides: TGCGCCAGCAGCCTATTGACTAGCTCCTACAATGAGCAGTTCTTC. It specifies CASSLLTSSYNEQFF.

This rearrangement joins TRBV7-9 to TRBJ2-7, with D maybe TRBD1 (6 bases). The CDR3 runs 14 residues. Per germline, CDR1 SEHNR and CDR2 FQNEAQ (reference sequence). Trimming cost V 4 bases and J 1 base, with 11 bases left between them. The CDR3 nucleotides are TGTGCCAGCAGCTCCGGGACAAAATCCTACGAGCAGTACTTC. Translation gives CASSSGTKSYEQYF.

This chain connects TRBV29-1 to TRBJ1-1, with D possibly TRBD1 on 5 matching bases. V dropped 6 bases and J dropped 8 bases, with 16 bases sitting between them. Germline V CDR1 and CDR2: SQVTM, ANQGSEA. The CDR3 runs to 12 residues. The CDR3: CSVQRGYGEAFF. In DNA, the CDR3 is TGCAGCGTACAACGGGGGTACGGCGAAGCTTTCTTT.

The rearrangement uses TRBV11-1 and TRBJ2-7; D gene unclear. Germline V gene lookup returns CDR1 SGHAT and CDR2 FQDESV (reference sequence). The V gene lost 0 bases and the J gene lost 0 bases, with 9 bases spanning the gap. The CDR3 has 15 residues. CDR3 loop: CASSLAETASYEQYF. The DNA for the CDR3 is TGTGCCAGCAGCTTAGCGGAAACAGCCTCCTACGAGCAGTACTTC.

CDR3 coding DNA: TGTGCCAGCAGGGAGACAGGGGTTGGCTACACCTTC. Protein sequence: CASRETGVGYTF. The gene calls are TRBV25-1 and TRBJ1-2; TRBD1 matches at 8 bases. The CDR3 has 12 amino acids. V gave up 6 bases and J gave up 7 bases; unmatched junction bases: 4. Germline lookup yields CDR1 MGHDK and CDR2 SYGVNS.

J is TRBJ1-3 and V is TRBV2; D unresolved. This CDR3 is built from 16 residues. Trimming took off 4 bases at V and 4 bases at J, with 17 bases between the two ends. CDR1 and CDR2 (germline): SNHLY, FYNNEI. The CDR3 nucleotides read TGTGCCAGCAGTGTTAAATTTCATGAGCCGGGAAACACCATATATTTT. This encodes CASSVKFHEPGNTIYF.

The chain has TRBV2 and TRBJ2-1; 9 nucleotides match TRBD1. Germline CDR1 reads SNHLY; CDR2 reads FYNNEI. V lost 4 bases to trimming and J lost 7 bases; unmatched junction nucleotides: 2. The CDR3 totals 13 residues. The CDR3 region is CASSVQGANEQFF. In nucleotides, the CDR3 is TGTGCCAGCAGTGTACAGGGGGCGAATGAGCAGTTCTTC.

This clone was observed a single time. The chain couples TRBV14 to TRBJ1-5, with no clear D. Germline V lookup: CDR1 SGHDN, CDR2 FVKESK. The CDR3 consists of 13 residues. Trimming removed 3 bases from V and 4 bases from J, with 7 bases in between. CDR3 region: CASSQFPNQPQHF. The CDR3, as DNA: TGTGCCAGCAGCCAGTTCCCAAATCAGCCCCAGCATTTT.

The chain employs TRBV7-9 and TRBJ2-5, with TRBD2 identical over 7 bases. Losses at the gene ends were 2 bases for V and 0 bases for J; bases not matched to a gene: 3. Germline loops: CDR1 SEHNR, CDR2 FQNEAQ (reference sequence). This CDR3 comprises 15 residues. This chain's CDR3 is CASSLISGYQETQYF. Written as DNA, the CDR3 is TGTGCCAGCAGCTTAATTAGCGGGTACCAAGAGACCCAGTACTTC.

V usage is TRBV5-1 and J usage is TRBJ2-3; 7 bases are a match to TRBD1. This CDR3 contains 15 residues. Germline values: CDR1 SGHRS, CDR2 YFSETQ. Germline trimming cut 3 bases from V and 0 bases from J; bases unmatched to any gene: 4. CDR3 sequence: CASSSGQASTDTQYF. In DNA, the CDR3 is TGCGCCAGCAGCTCCGGACAGGCTAGCACAGATACGCAGTATTTT.

The chain combines TRBV5-1 with TRBJ1-4, with 9 bases lining up with TRBD1. CDR1 and CDR2 (germline): SGHRS, YFSETQ. V lost 0 bases and J lost 6; bases outside the gene matches: 3. This CDR3 spans 15 amino acids. CDR3 in amino acids: CASSLVGQGDEKLFF. The CDR3 coding sequence is TGCGCCAGCAGCTTGGTGGGACAGGGAGATGAAAAACTGTTTTTT.

V and J are TRBV7-3 and TRBJ2-3; D is perhaps TRBD2 (6 bases). V gave up 5 bases and J gave up 10 bases, with 13 bases separating them. The CDR3 contains 12 residues. CDR1 is SGHTA and CDR2 is FQGTGA in the germline V gene. CDR3 loop: CASSQGGPAQYF. The CDR3 DNA follows: TGTGCCAGCAGCCAAGGAGGGCCGGCGCAGTATTTT.

The V gene is TRBV28, the J gene TRBJ1-2, with D tentatively TRBD1 (6 bases). The V gene lost 5 bases and the J gene lost 3 bases, with 19 bases spanning the gap. This CDR3 is built from 16 residues. Germline V lookup: CDR1 MDHEN, CDR2 SYDVKM. The CDR3, as DNA: TGTGCCAGCAGTCCTCCTGGGGGCGCAGGCCACTATGGCTACACCTTC. Protein sequence: CASSPPGGAGHYGYTF.

This chain connects TRBV9 to TRBJ2-1, with 8 bases matching TRBD2. CDR3 size: 15 residues. V was pared by 2 bases and J by 2 bases, with 3 bases of the junction left unmatched. The V gene's germline CDR1 is SGDLS and CDR2 YYNGEE. The DNA for the CDR3 is TGTGCCAGCAGCGTGAGCGGGGGCACCTACAATGAGCAGTTCTTC. Protein sequence: CASSVSGGTYNEQFF. Together with reference TRBV9 and TRBJ2-1, the CDR3 gives the full variable domain: DSGVTQTPKHLITATGQRVTLRCSPRSGDLSVYWYQQSLDQGLQFLIQYYNGEERAKGNILERFSAQQFPDLHSELNLSSLELGDSALYFCASSVSGGTYNEQFFGPGTRLTVL.

The chain combines TRBV10-3 with TRBJ2-2, with D uncertain. Trimming cost V 0 bases and J 2 bases, with 7 bases left between them. The CDR3 totals 15 residues. From germline, CDR1 is ENHRY and CDR2 SYGVKD. The DNA of the CDR3 is TGTGCCATCAGTGAGTCGAGCGCCAACACCGGGGAGCTGTTTTTT. Protein product: CAISESSANTGELFF.

This sequence joins TRBV7-9 and TRBJ2-2; TRBD1 might be the D (5 bases). The V gene's germline CDR1 is SEHNR and CDR2 FQNEAQ (reference sequence). V dropped 5 bases and J dropped 4 bases, with 14 bases sitting between them. This CDR3 comprises 15 residues. The CDR3 DNA reads TGTGCCAGCAGCAAAAGGGGTTCTATCACCGGGGAGCTGTTTTTT. It specifies CASSKRGSITGELFF. Drawing the rest from reference TRBV7-9 and TRBJ2-2, the complete variable domain is DTGVSQNPRHKITKRGQNVTFRCDPISEHNRLYWYRQTLGQGPEFLTYFQNEAQLEKSRLLSDRFSAERPKGSFSTLEIQRTEQGDSAMYLCASSKRGSITGELFFGEGSRLTVL.

The V gene is TRBV5-1, the J gene TRBJ2-1, with TRBD1 matching over 7 bases. Germline-derived CDR1 and CDR2 are SGHRS and YFSETQ. J was trimmed by 0 bases and V by 1 base; bases with no gene match: 7. CDR3 size: 17 residues. CDR3 region: CASSLLSTGNSYNEQFF. The CDR3 nucleotides read TGCGCCAGCAGCTTGTTGTCGACAGGGAACTCCTACAATGAGCAGTTCTTC.

The chain joins TRBV7-6 to TRBJ1-4, with D hard to call. This CDR3 has 17 amino acids. The V end lost 1 base, the J end lost 8 bases, and 20 bases lay between the germline ends. Germline lookup yields CDR1 SGHVS and CDR2 FNYEAQ. The CDR3 nucleotides are TGTGCCAGCAGCTTAGGGGCATACGGGGTCGGTGAAGAAAAACTGTTTTTT. Translating gives CASSLGAYGVGEEKLFF.

The chain is built from TRBV28 and TRBJ2-3; D perhaps matches TRBD1 (5 bases). Trimming cost V 6 bases and J 2 bases, with 9 bases left between them. Germline assignment: CDR1 MDHEN and CDR2 SYDVKM. The CDR3 spans 13 residues. The chain's CDR3 is CASRKGATDTQYF. The DNA for the CDR3 is TGTGCCAGCAGGAAAGGGGCCACAGATACGCAGTATTTT.

The gene calls are TRBV27 and TRBJ2-6, with a possible D match to TRBD1 (5 bases). The CDR3 covers 16 residues. CDR1 is MNHEY, CDR2 SMNVEV, per germline (reference sequence). The V and J ends lost 2 bases and 0 bases respectively, with 8 bases between them. CDR3 loop: CASSLGANSGANVLTF. The DNA of the CDR3 is TGTGCCAGCAGTTTAGGGGCCAACTCTGGGGCCAACGTCCTGACTTTC.

The chain employs TRBV9 and TRBJ2-3; D possibly corresponds to TRBD1 (6 bases). Germline values: CDR1 SGDLS, CDR2 YYNGEE. The CDR3 is made up of 16 amino acids. V shed 3 bases and J shed 1 base, with 15 bases lying between them. The CDR3 DNA follows: TGTGCCAGCAGCGGAGACAGGAGTCAGGGCACAGATACGCAGTATTTT. It encodes CASSGDRSQGTDTQYF.

This chain links TRBV7-6 with TRBJ2-7; 8 bases are a match to TRBD2. V shed 5 bases and J 2 bases; nucleotides not matched to a gene: 8. This CDR3 has 15 amino acids. Germline V gene data show CDR1 as SGHVS and CDR2 as FNYEAQ. The DNA for the CDR3 is TGTGCCAGCAGCGCAGGGAGCGGGGGAACCTACGAGCAGTACTTC. As protein: CASSAGSGGTYEQYF. Looking up the rest from reference TRBV7-6 and TRBJ2-7 gives the full variable domain: GAGVSQSPRYKVTKRGQDVALRCDPISGHVSLYWYRQALGQGPEFLTYFNYEAQQDKSGLPNDRFSAERPEGSISTLTIQRTEQRDSAMYRCASSAGSGGTYEQYFGPGTRLTVT.

The V gene is TRBV2, the J gene TRBJ2-1; D ambiguous. Germline CDR1 SNHLY, CDR2 FYNNEI. Trimming shortened V by 6 bases and J by 8 bases, and 17 bases separated the two germline ends. CDR3 length: 14 amino acids. CDR3 DNA sequence: TGTGCCAGCAGCGAAAGGCAGGTTTCCCATGAGCAGTTCTTC. Its protein is CASSERQVSHEQFF.

The chain joins TRBV19 to TRBJ1-2; 9 nucleotides match TRBD1. The trim removed 6 bases at V and 6 bases at J, leaving 11 bases unmatched. In germline, CDR1 is LNHDA, CDR2 SQIVND (reference sequence). The CDR3 has 15 amino acids. CDR3 amino acids: CASSSGRGQGDGYTF. The CDR3 region has the DNA TGTGCCAGTAGCAGTGGCCGGGGACAGGGCGATGGCTACACCTTC.

V and J are TRBV6-1 and TRBJ1-5; no clear D. Germline CDR1 reads MNHNS; CDR2 reads SASEGT. The V and J ends lost 7 bases and 2 bases respectively, with 12 bases between them. This CDR3 region has 14 residues. DNA of the CDR3: TGTGCCAGCATATCAGTGGTTGGCAATCAGCCCCAGCATTTT. This gives the protein CASISVVGNQPQHF.

The CDR3 DNA follows: TGTGCCAGCGGAAGTCGGGGGGAGGGCTACACCTTC. It specifies CASGSRGEGYTF. The V gene is TRBV7-8, the J gene TRBJ1-2; maybe TRBD1 (5 bases). The V gene lost 8 bases and the J gene lost 8 bases, with 15 bases spanning the gap. Germline-derived CDR1 and CDR2 are SGHVS and FQNEAQ. There are 12 residues in the CDR3. Drawing the rest from reference TRBV7-8 and TRBJ1-2, the complete variable domain is GAGVSQSPRYKVAKRGQDVALRCDPISGHVSLFWYQQALGQGPEFLTYFQNEAQLDKSGLPSDRFFAERPEGSVSTLKIQRTQQEDSAVYLCASGSRGEGYTFGSGTRLTVV.

The rearrangement uses TRBV11-2 and TRBJ1-1, with D tentatively TRBD1 (5 bases). Germline loops: CDR1 SGHAT, CDR2 FQNNGV. This CDR3 has 15 amino acids. V gave up 1 base and J gave up 2 bases, with 11 bases separating them. The CDR3 DNA reads TGTGCCAGCAGCTTAGGTGGGGCAGGAAACACTGAAGCTTTCTTT. It specifies CASSLGGAGNTEAFF.

The V gene is TRBV7-9, the J gene TRBJ2-1; D may be TRBD2 (6 bases). Germline values: CDR1 SEHNR, CDR2 FQNEAQ (reference sequence). Trimming cost V 0 bases and J 7 bases, with 7 bases left between them. This CDR3 comprises 13 residues. In nucleotides, the CDR3 is TGTGCCAGCAGCTTAGCGGGGAGGAATGAGCAGTTCTTC. Amino acids: CASSLAGRNEQFF.

J is TRBJ2-5 and V is TRBV2, with D tentatively TRBD2 (6 bases). Per germline, CDR1 SNHLY and CDR2 FYNNEI. Trimming removed 4 bases at V and 5 bases at J, with 11 bases between. This CDR3 has 13 amino acids. The CDR3 bases are TGTGCCAGCAGTGGAAGTGGGAGGGAGACCCAGTACTTC. As protein: CASSGSGRETQYF.

The CDR3 nucleotides are TGTGCCTGGACCTCGCCGGTTAAATCCTACGAGCAGTACTTC. Its protein product is CAWTSPVKSYEQYF. The chain joins TRBV30 to TRBJ2-5; D gene uncertain. With the DNA end fitting TRBJ2-7 better, the J assignment may be wrong. Germline loops: CDR1 GTSNPN, CDR2 SVGIG (reference sequence). The length of the CDR3 is 14 residues.

The chain carries TRBV7-6 and TRBJ1-3, with D perhaps matching TRBD1 (6 bases). Germline CDR1 and CDR2: SGHVS and FNYEAQ. The V gene lost 1 base and the J gene lost 9 bases, with 13 bases spanning the gap. The CDR3 contains 14 residues. In DNA, the CDR3 is TGTGCCAGCAGCTTAGGGGGGCCTGGGAGCACCATATATTTT. Its protein is CASSLGGPGSTIYF.